The rows below give T cell receptor beta chains drawn from one sample of a study of T cells in localized non-small cell lung cancer. Measured with immunoSEQ multiplex PCR; TCRdb has only the in-frame clones, and not every one. The sample has about a thousand clones, roughly a fifth seen once. The sample was normal lung tissue next to the tumor, taken before any cancer treatment. The receptors stem from a male donor at least 60 years old with stage II squamous cell lung carcinoma. Each CDR3 is given with its conserved first and last residue. Fields, in order: D gene, clone size, J gene, V gene, CDR3 protein, CDR3 DNA. The D gene is left open where the match is weak. Part of the rows lack a size; the others show once, few, many or a class for expanded clones.

d_call: .
clone_size: few
j_call: TRBJ1-4
v_call: TRBV6-7
cdr3_aa: CASRTLNEKLFF
cdr3_nt: TGTGCCAGCAGGACCCTTAATGAAAAACTGTTTTTT

d_call: TRBD1
clone_size: few
j_call: TRBJ2-5
v_call: TRBV6-8
cdr3_aa: CASSWTGKEAQYF
cdr3_nt: TGTGCCAGCAGTTGGACAGGGAAGGAGGCCCAGTACTTC

d_call: .
clone_size: .
j_call: TRBJ2-2
v_call: TRBV30
cdr3_aa: CAFNLNTGELFF
cdr3_nt: TGTGCCTTTAATCTGAACACCGGGGAGCTGTTTTTT

d_call: .
clone_size: medium-sized
j_call: TRBJ1-1
v_call: TRBV6-8
cdr3_aa: CASSYPQGGPEAFF
cdr3_nt: TGTGCCAGCAGTTACCCCCAGGGCGGGCCTGAAGCTTTCTTT

d_call: TRBD2
clone_size: few
j_call: TRBJ2-7
v_call: TRBV11-3
cdr3_aa: CASSGSGAHYEQYF
cdr3_nt: TGTGCCAGCAGCGGTAGCGGGGCGCACTACGAGCAGTACTTC

d_call: TRBD2
clone_size: large
j_call: TRBJ2-2
v_call: TRBV6-8
cdr3_aa: CASSYSTASGAPNTGELFF
cdr3_nt: TGTGCCAGCAGTTACTCGACGGCTAGCGGGGCCCCGAACACCGGGGAGCTGTTTTTT

d_call: TRBD2
clone_size: .
j_call: TRBJ2-1
v_call: TRBV28
cdr3_aa: CASSLSGRAYNEQFF
cdr3_nt: TGTGCCAGCAGCCTTAGCGGGAGGGCCTACAATGAGCAGTTCTTC

d_call: TRBD1
clone_size: few
j_call: TRBJ1-1
v_call: TRBV6-8
cdr3_aa: CASSLGTARDTEAFF
cdr3_nt: TGTGCCAGCAGTTTAGGGACAGCCCGGGACACTGAAGCTTTCTTT

d_call: .
clone_size: few
j_call: TRBJ1-1
v_call: TRBV11-3
cdr3_aa: CASSRSQGLPEAFF
cdr3_nt: TGTGCCAGCAGCCGTTCGCAGGGACTCCCTGAAGCTTTCTTT

d_call: .
clone_size: .
j_call: TRBJ2-7
v_call: TRBV11-3
cdr3_aa: CASSATGIAYEQYF
cdr3_nt: TGTGCCAGCAGTGCCACAGGGATCGCCTACGAGCAGTACTTC

d_call: .
clone_size: few
j_call: TRBJ2-3
v_call: TRBV4-1
cdr3_aa: CASSQESPTDTQYF
cdr3_nt: TGCGCCAGCAGCCAAGAATCCCCCACAGATACGCAGTATTTT

d_call: .
clone_size: .
j_call: TRBJ2-7
v_call: TRBV6-8
cdr3_aa: CASSYGDPRDGPGGDEQYF
cdr3_nt: TGTGCCAGCAGTTACGGGGACCCTAGGGACGGCCCCGGTGGCGACGAGCAGTACTTC

d_call: TRBD1
clone_size: .
j_call: TRBJ2-7
v_call: TRBV25-1
cdr3_aa: CASSRGNGYEQYF
cdr3_nt: TGTGCCAGCAGCAGGGGGAACGGGTACGAGCAGTACTTC

d_call: .
clone_size: .
j_call: TRBJ2-1
v_call: TRBV29-1
cdr3_aa: CSVEGSGTGVGIGNEQFF
cdr3_nt: TGCAGCGTTGAAGGATCCGGTACGGGAGTTGGGATTGGCAATGAGCAGTTCTTC

d_call: .
clone_size: few
j_call: TRBJ2-5
v_call: TRBV6-8
cdr3_aa: CASSYSGPWETQYF
cdr3_nt: TGTGCCAGCAGTTACTCGGGCCCTTGGGAGACCCAGTACTTC

d_call: .
clone_size: .
j_call: TRBJ2-1
v_call: TRBV28
cdr3_aa: CASSPTHNEQFF
cdr3_nt: TGTGCCAGCAGTCCGACTCACAATGAGCAGTTCTTC

d_call: TRBD1
clone_size: .
j_call: TRBJ2-7
v_call: TRBV5-1
cdr3_aa: CASSNLQGAEYEQYF
cdr3_nt: TGCGCCAGCAGCAACCTACAGGGGGCTGAATACGAGCAGTACTTC

d_call: TRBD2
clone_size: few
j_call: TRBJ2-3
v_call: TRBV11-3
cdr3_aa: CASSFRLAGADTQYF
cdr3_nt: TGTGCCAGCAGCTTCCGACTAGCGGGGGCAGATACGCAGTATTTT

d_call: .
clone_size: .
j_call: TRBJ1-2
v_call: TRBV11-3
cdr3_aa: CASSLNGPQNGYTF
cdr3_nt: TGTGCCAGCAGCTTAAACGGGCCCCAGAACGGCTACACCTTC

d_call: .
clone_size: .
j_call: TRBJ1-2
v_call: TRBV11-3
cdr3_aa: CASSLGETNYGYTF
cdr3_nt: TGTGCCAGCAGCTTAGGGGAGACTAACTATGGCTACACCTTC

d_call: .
clone_size: few
j_call: TRBJ2-1
v_call: TRBV6-8
cdr3_aa: CASRRQEPYNEQFF
cdr3_nt: TGTGCCAGCAGGAGACAGGAACCCTACAATGAGCAGTTCTTC

d_call: TRBD1
clone_size: few
j_call: TRBJ1-5
v_call: TRBV10-3
cdr3_aa: CAISESGQAGQPQHF
cdr3_nt: TGTGCCATCAGTGAGTCAGGACAGGCAGGGCAGCCCCAGCATTTT

d_call: .
clone_size: .
j_call: TRBJ1-3
v_call: TRBV10-2
cdr3_aa: CASSETGNTIYF
cdr3_nt: TGCGCCAGCAGTGAGACGGGAAACACCATATATTTT

d_call: .
clone_size: few
j_call: TRBJ1-6
v_call: TRBV19
cdr3_aa: CASSLGNSPLHF
cdr3_nt: TGTGCCAGTAGTTTGGGTAATTCACCCCTCCACTTT

d_call: .
clone_size: few
j_call: TRBJ2-7
v_call: TRBV11-3
cdr3_aa: CASSSQSESYEQYF
cdr3_nt: TGTGCCAGCAGCAGTCAGTCGGAGTCCTACGAGCAGTACTTC

d_call: .
clone_size: few
j_call: TRBJ1-1
v_call: TRBV19
cdr3_aa: CASSGKMNTEAFF
cdr3_nt: TGTGCCAGTAGCGGCAAGATGAACACTGAAGCTTTCTTT

d_call: .
clone_size: few
j_call: TRBJ2-7
v_call: TRBV28
cdr3_aa: CASSPVGEMGEQYF
cdr3_nt: TGTGCCAGCAGCCCGGTGGGGGAAATGGGCGAGCAGTACTTC

d_call: .
clone_size: .
j_call: TRBJ1-4
v_call: TRBV27
cdr3_aa: CASSLSRGTATNEKLFF
cdr3_nt: TGTGCCAGCAGTTTATCGCGGGGGACTGCGACTAATGAAAAACTGTTTTTT

d_call: .
clone_size: few
j_call: TRBJ2-2
v_call: TRBV11-3
cdr3_aa: CASSSGPAPGELFF
cdr3_nt: TGTGCCAGCAGCTCCGGGCCCGCCCCCGGGGAGCTGTTTTTT

d_call: TRBD1
clone_size: .
j_call: TRBJ2-7
v_call: TRBV6-8
cdr3_aa: CASSLDRDPSYEQYF
cdr3_nt: TGTGCCAGCAGTTTGGACAGGGACCCCTCCTACGAGCAGTACTTC

d_call: .
clone_size: few
j_call: TRBJ1-2
v_call: TRBV29-1
cdr3_aa: CSAITTPEYSYTF
cdr3_nt: TGCAGCGCTATCACGACGCCCGAGTACTCTTACACCTTC

d_call: .
clone_size: once
j_call: TRBJ1-5
v_call: TRBV28
cdr3_aa: CASSLGGTPSLEGNQPQHF
cdr3_nt: TGTGCCAGCAGTTTAGGGGGAACACCGAGTCTTGAGGGCAATCAGCCCCAGCATTTT

d_call: .
clone_size: .
j_call: TRBJ2-7
v_call: TRBV18
cdr3_aa: CASSPIYGDEQYF
cdr3_nt: TGTGCCAGCTCACCAATATATGGGGACGAGCAGTACTTC

d_call: .
clone_size: large
j_call: TRBJ2-1
v_call: TRBV6-8
cdr3_aa: CASSRQAVEGEQFF
cdr3_nt: TGTGCCAGCAGTAGACAGGCCGTTGAGGGGGAGCAGTTCTTC

d_call: .
clone_size: .
j_call: TRBJ2-7
v_call: TRBV5-1
cdr3_aa: CASSVDRGYGAYEQYF
cdr3_nt: TGCGCCAGCAGCGTGGACCGGGGATATGGGGCCTACGAGCAGTACTTC

d_call: TRBD2
clone_size: .
j_call: TRBJ2-3
v_call: TRBV7-4
cdr3_aa: CASSFGGAGDTQYF
cdr3_nt: TGTGCCAGCAGCTTCGGGGGGGCCGGAGATACGCAGTATTTT

d_call: .
clone_size: .
j_call: TRBJ2-7
v_call: TRBV11-3
cdr3_aa: CASSLGTGAYEQYF
cdr3_nt: TGTGCCAGCAGCTTAGGTACAGGAGCCTACGAGCAGTACTTC

d_call: TRBD2
clone_size: .
j_call: TRBJ2-1
v_call: TRBV28
cdr3_aa: CASSPLLAGEGHEQFF
cdr3_nt: TGTGCCAGCAGTCCCCTACTAGCGGGAGAAGGTCATGAGCAGTTCTTC

d_call: .
clone_size: .
j_call: TRBJ1-5
v_call: TRBV29-1
cdr3_aa: CSVEREGGQPQHF
cdr3_nt: TGCAGCGTTGAAAGAGAAGGTGGACAGCCCCAGCATTTT

d_call: .
clone_size: few
j_call: TRBJ2-2
v_call: TRBV9
cdr3_aa: CASSDFSLGELFF
cdr3_nt: TGTGCCAGCAGCGACTTTTCGCTCGGGGAGCTGTTTTTT

d_call: TRBD2
clone_size: .
j_call: TRBJ2-1
v_call: TRBV4-1
cdr3_aa: CASSQDSGGRYEQFF
cdr3_nt: TGCGCCAGCAGCCAAGACAGCGGGGGGCGATATGAGCAGTTCTTC

d_call: TRBD2
clone_size: few
j_call: TRBJ2-7
v_call: TRBV7-8
cdr3_aa: CASSGNSGIEQYF
cdr3_nt: TGTGCCAGCAGTGGGAATAGCGGGATCGAGCAGTACTTC

d_call: .
clone_size: .
j_call: TRBJ2-7
v_call: TRBV29-1
cdr3_aa: CSVETGRGNYEQYF
cdr3_nt: TGCAGCGTTGAGACAGGGAGGGGCAACTACGAGCAGTACTTC

d_call: .
clone_size: .
j_call: TRBJ1-2
v_call: TRBV18
cdr3_aa: CASSPAPDSTGYTF
cdr3_nt: TGTGCCAGCTCACCGGCCCCGGACAGCACTGGCTACACCTTC

d_call: .
clone_size: .
j_call: TRBJ2-1
v_call: TRBV12-5
cdr3_aa: CASGIDGRGYGFF
cdr3_nt: TGTGCTAGTGGTATCGACGGCCGGGGATATGGGTTCTTC

d_call: TRBD1
clone_size: few
j_call: TRBJ1-4
v_call: TRBV11-3
cdr3_aa: CASSSNRGLNEKLFF
cdr3_nt: TGTGCCAGCAGCTCAAACAGGGGCCTCAATGAAAAACTGTTTTTT

d_call: TRBD1
clone_size: medium-sized
j_call: TRBJ1-1
v_call: TRBV9
cdr3_aa: CASSPRGRGLVGTEAFF
cdr3_nt: TGTGCCAGCTCCCCGCGGGGCAGGGGGCTTGTGGGCACTGAAGCTTTCTTT

d_call: .
clone_size: few
j_call: TRBJ1-1
v_call: TRBV11-3
cdr3_aa: CASSYYSGDTEAFF
cdr3_nt: TGTGCCAGCAGCTATTATTCCGGGGACACTGAAGCTTTCTTT

d_call: .
clone_size: once
j_call: TRBJ1-1
v_call: TRBV5-1
cdr3_aa: CASSDSAGSGTEAFF
cdr3_nt: TGCGCCAGCAGCGATTCGGCAGGGTCTGGCACTGAAGCTTTCTTT

d_call: .
clone_size: .
j_call: TRBJ1-6
v_call: TRBV6-8
cdr3_aa: CASSMGQENSPLHF
cdr3_nt: TGTGCCAGCAGTATGGGTCAGGAGAATTCACCCCTCCACTTT

d_call: .
clone_size: .
j_call: TRBJ1-2
v_call: TRBV29-1
cdr3_aa: CSVEDRGSGYTF
cdr3_nt: TGCAGCGTTGAAGATCGGGGTAGCGGCTACACCTTC

d_call: .
clone_size: medium-sized
j_call: TRBJ2-1
v_call: TRBV11-3
cdr3_aa: CASSSAPSSYNEQFF
cdr3_nt: TGTGCCAGCAGCTCGGCACCTAGCTCCTACAATGAGCAGTTCTTC

d_call: .
clone_size: .
j_call: TRBJ2-3
v_call: TRBV19
cdr3_aa: CATEGVLADTQYF
cdr3_nt: TGTGCCACCGAGGGGGTACTAGCAGATACGCAGTATTTT

d_call: TRBD2
clone_size: few
j_call: TRBJ2-1
v_call: TRBV18
cdr3_aa: CASTTSVGDYEFF
cdr3_nt: TGTGCCAGCACCACTAGCGTAGGGGACTATGAGTTCTTC